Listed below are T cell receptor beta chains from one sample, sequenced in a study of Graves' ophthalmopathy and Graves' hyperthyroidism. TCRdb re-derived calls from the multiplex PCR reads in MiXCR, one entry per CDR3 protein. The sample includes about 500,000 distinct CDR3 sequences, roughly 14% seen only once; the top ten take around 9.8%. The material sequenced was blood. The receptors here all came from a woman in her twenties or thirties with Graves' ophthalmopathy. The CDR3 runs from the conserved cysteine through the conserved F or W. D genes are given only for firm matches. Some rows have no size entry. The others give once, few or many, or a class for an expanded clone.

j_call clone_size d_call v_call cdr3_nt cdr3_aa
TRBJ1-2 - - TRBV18 TGTGCCAGCTCACCACCAGGCTTGGAAAACTATGGCTACACCTTC CASSPPGLENYGYTF
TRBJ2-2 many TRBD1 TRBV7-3 TGTGCCAGCAGCTCAGGGGGATTGAACACCGGGGAGCTGTTTTTT CASSSGGLNTGELFF
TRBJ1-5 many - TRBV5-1 TGCGCTCCGTTCGGTAGCAATCAGCCCCAGCATTTT CAPFGSNQPQHF
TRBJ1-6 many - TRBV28 TGCTCCACAGGGCCCGGGGATAATTCACCCCTCCACTTT CSTGPGDNSPLHF
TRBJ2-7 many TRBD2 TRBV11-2 TGTGCCAGCAGTCCACCGGGACTAGCGGGAGGAGAGCAGTACTTC CASSPPGLAGGEQYF
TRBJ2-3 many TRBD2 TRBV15 TGTGCCACCAGCAGAGATTGGACTAGCGGGGACACAGATACGCAGTATTTT CATSRDWTSGDTDTQYF
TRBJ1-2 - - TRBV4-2 TGTGCCAGCAGCCAACAGGATTGGGATGGCTACACCTTC CASSQQDWDGYTF
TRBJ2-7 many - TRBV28 TGTGCCAGCAGTCGCCCAGCCGGAACCTACGAGCAGTACTTC CASSRPAGTYEQYF
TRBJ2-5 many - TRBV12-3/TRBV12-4 TGTGCCAGCAGTAAAGGAACCGCGAACGGGGAGACCCAGTACTTC CASSKGTANGETQYF
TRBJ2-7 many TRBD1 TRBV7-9 TGTGCCAGCAGCTGGGCGGACAGGGAAGAGCAGTACTTC CASSWADREEQYF
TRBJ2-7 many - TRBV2 TGTGCCAGCAGTAGACGGCAGGGAGAGTCCCACGAGCAGTACTTC CASSRRQGESHEQYF
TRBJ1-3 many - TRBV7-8 TGTGCCAGCAGCTTAATGGTCGGAAACTCTGGAAACACCATATATTTT CASSLMVGNSGNTIYF
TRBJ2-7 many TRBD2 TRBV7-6 TGTGCCAGCAGCTTAGCGACTAGCAACTACGAGCAGTACTTC CASSLATSNYEQYF
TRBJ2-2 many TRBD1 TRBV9 TGTGCCAGCAGCGTAGGACAGGGGTACACCGGGGAGCTGTTTTTT CASSVGQGYTGELFF
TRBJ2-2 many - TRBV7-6 TGTGCCAGCAGCTTAGGAGATTCCCCGGGGACCGGGGAGCTGTTTTTT CASSLGDSPGTGELFF
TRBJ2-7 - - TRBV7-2 TGTGCCAGCAGCGAAAGAACAGTGACACGGATCGAGCAGTACTTC CASSERTVTRIEQYF
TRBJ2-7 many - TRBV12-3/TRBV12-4 TGTGCCAGCAGTCCCTCGGCAGAGCAGTACTTC CASSPSAEQYF
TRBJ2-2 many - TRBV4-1 TGCGCCAGCAGCCAAGGAGGGGCAACCGGGGAGCTGTTTTTT CASSQGGATGELFF
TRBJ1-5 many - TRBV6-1 TGTGCCAGCAGTGAAACCCATAGCAATCAGCCCCAGCATTTT CASSETHSNQPQHF
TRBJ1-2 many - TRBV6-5 TGTGCCAGCAGACCCCACACAGGGTACTATGGCTACACCTTC CASRPHTGYYGYTF
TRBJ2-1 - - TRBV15 TGTGCCACCAGCAGTCCCGGACGGACAACGTACAATGAGCAGTTCTTC CATSSPGRTTYNEQFF
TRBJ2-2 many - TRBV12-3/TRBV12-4 TGTGCCAGCAGTTGGAACAGGGCCCCCTCTCTAAAGAACACCGGGGAGCTGTTTTTT CASSWNRAPSLKNTGELFF
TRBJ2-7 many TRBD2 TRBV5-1 TGCGCCAGCAGCGTGACTAGCGGGAGGGCTTACGAGCAGTACTTC CASSVTSGRAYEQYF
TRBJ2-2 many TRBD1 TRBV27 TGTGCCAGCAGAGACAGGGGGAACTTAGGCACCGGGGAGCTGTTTTTT CASRDRGNLGTGELFF
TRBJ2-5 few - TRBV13 TGTGCCAGCAGCTACACCGGGACCCAGTACTTC CASSYTGTQYF
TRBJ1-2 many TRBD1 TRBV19 TGTGCCAGTAGTTTCCGGGACAGGGCCCTTAACTATGGCTACACCTTC CASSFRDRALNYGYTF